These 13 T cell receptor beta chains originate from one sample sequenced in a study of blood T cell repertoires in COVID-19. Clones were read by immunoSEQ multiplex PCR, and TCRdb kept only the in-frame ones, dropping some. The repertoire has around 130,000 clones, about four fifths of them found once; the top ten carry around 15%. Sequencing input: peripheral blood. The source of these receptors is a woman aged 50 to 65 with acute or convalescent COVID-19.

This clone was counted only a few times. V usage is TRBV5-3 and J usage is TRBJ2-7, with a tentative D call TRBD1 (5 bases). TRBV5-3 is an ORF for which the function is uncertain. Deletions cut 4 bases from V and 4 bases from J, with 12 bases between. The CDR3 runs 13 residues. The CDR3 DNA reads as TGTGCCAGAAGCCTCGCCCACAGGTACGAGCAGTACTTC. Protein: CARSLAHRYEQYF.

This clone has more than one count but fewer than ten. This chain's CDR3 is CASSMTGGNQPQHF. The CDR3 bases are TGTGCCAGTAGTATGACAGGGGGCAATCAGCCCCAGCATTTT. V usage is TRBV19 and J usage is TRBJ1-5, with TRBD1 identical over 8 bases. V lost 3 bases to trimming and J lost 2 bases; unmatched junction nucleotides: 0. Germline V CDR1 and CDR2: LNHDA, SQIVND (reference sequence). This CDR3 spans 14 amino acids.

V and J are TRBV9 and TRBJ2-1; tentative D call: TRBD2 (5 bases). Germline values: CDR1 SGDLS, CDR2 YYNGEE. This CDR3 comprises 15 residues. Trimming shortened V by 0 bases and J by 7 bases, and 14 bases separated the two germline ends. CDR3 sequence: CASSVGGPSGNEQFF. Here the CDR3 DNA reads TGTGCCAGCAGCGTAGGAGGGCCCAGTGGGAATGAGCAGTTCTTC.

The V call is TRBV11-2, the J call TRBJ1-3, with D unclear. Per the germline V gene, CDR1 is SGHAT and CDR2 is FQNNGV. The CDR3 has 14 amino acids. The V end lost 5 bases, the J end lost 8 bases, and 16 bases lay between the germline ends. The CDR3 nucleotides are TGTGCCAGCAGCACACCCCCCCCGTTCGACACCATATATTTT. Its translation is CASSTPPPFDTIYF.

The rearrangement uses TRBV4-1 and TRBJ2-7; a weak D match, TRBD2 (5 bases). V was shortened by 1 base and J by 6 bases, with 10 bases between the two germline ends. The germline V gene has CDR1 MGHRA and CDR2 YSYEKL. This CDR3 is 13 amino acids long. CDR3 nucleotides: TGCGCCAGCAGCCAAGGATCGGGGTCCGAGCAGTACTTC. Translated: CASSQGSGSEQYF.

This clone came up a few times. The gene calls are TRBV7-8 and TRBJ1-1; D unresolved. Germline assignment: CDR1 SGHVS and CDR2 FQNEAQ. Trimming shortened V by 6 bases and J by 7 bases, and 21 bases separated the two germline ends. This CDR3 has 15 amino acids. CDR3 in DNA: TGTGCCAGCAGAATCTCTCGACACCCCAGCGGTGAAGCTTTCTTT. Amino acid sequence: CASRISRHPSGEAFF. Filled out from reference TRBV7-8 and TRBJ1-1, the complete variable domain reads GAGVSQSPRYKVAKRGQDVALRCDPISGHVSLFWYQQALGQGPEFLTYFQNEAQLDKSGLPSDRFFAERPEGSVSTLKIQRTQQEDSAVYLCASRISRHPSGEAFFGQGTRLTVV.

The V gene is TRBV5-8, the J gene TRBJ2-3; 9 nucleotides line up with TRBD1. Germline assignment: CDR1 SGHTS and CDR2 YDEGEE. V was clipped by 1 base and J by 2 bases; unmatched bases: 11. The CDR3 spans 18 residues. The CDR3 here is CASSLSPTGGGPTDTQYF. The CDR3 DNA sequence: TGTGCCAGCAGCTTGTCCCCGACAGGGGGGGGGCCCACAGATACGCAGTATTTT. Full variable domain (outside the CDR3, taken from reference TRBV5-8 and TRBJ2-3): EAGVTQSPTHLIKTRGQQATLRCSPISGHTSVYWYQQALGLGLQFLLWYDEGEERNRGNFPPRFSGRQFPNYSSELNVNALELEDSALYLCASSLSPTGGGPTDTQYFGPGTRLTVL.

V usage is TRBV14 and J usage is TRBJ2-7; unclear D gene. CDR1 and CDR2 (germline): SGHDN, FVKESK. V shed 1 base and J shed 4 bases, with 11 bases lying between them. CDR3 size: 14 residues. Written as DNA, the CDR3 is TGTGCCAGCAGCCAAGGGTTAGTATGGTACGAGCAGTACTTC. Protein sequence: CASSQGLVWYEQYF. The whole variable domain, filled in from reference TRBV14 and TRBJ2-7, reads EAGVTQFPSHSVIEKGQTVTLRCDPISGHDNLYWYRRVMGKEIKFLLHFVKESKQDESGMPNNRFLAERTGGTYSTLKVQPAELEDSGVYFCASSQGLVWYEQYFGPGTRLTVT.

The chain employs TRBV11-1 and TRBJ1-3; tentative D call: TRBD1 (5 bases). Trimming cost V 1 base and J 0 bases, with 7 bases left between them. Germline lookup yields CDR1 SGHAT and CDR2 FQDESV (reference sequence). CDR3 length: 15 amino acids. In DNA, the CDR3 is TGTGCCAGCAGCTTAGATGGACACTCTGGAAACACCATATATTTT. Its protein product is CASSLDGHSGNTIYF. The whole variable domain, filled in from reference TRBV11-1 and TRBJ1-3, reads EAEVAQSPRYKITEKSQAVAFWCDPISGHATLYWYRQILGQGPELLVQFQDESVVDDSQLPKDRFSAERLKGVDSTLKIQPAELGDSAMYLCASSLDGHSGNTIYFGEGSWLTVV.

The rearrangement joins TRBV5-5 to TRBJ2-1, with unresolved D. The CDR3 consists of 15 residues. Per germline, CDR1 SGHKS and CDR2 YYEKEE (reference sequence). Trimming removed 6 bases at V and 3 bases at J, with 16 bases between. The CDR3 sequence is CASNQRYGYYNEQFF. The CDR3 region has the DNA TGTGCCAGCAACCAGCGCTACGGATACTACAATGAGCAGTTCTTC.

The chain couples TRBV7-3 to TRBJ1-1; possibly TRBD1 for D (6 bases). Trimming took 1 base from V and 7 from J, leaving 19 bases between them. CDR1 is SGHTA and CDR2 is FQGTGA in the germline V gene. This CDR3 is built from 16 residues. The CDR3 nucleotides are TGTGCCAGCAGCTTAAGACCCATTGGGGGGGGCGGTGAAGCTTTCTTT. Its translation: CASSLRPIGGGGEAFF.

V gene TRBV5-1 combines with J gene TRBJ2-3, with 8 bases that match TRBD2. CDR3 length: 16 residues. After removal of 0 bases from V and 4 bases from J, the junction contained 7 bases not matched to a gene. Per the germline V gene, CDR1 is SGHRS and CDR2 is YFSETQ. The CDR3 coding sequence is TGCGCCAGCAGCTTGGAGGTCGGGGGGGCGTCAGATACGCAGTATTTT. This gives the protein CASSLEVGGASDTQYF.

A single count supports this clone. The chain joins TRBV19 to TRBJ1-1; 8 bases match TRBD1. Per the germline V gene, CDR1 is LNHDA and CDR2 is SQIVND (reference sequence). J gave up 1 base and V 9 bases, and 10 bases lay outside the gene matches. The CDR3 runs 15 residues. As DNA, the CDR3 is TGTGCCAGCCCGGACAGGGTGCGGGAGAACACTGAAGCTTTCTTT. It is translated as CASPDRVRENTEAFF.